A selection of T cell receptor beta chains follows, all from one sample in a study of human T cells and chemical hapten exposure. Using its own MiXCR run on the RACE reads, TCRdb lists one record per CDR3 protein. Of around 100,000 distinct CDR3 sequences detected, 10% to 11% appear once; the ten largest clones hold about 3%. This specimen consisted of whole blood, obtained in connection with sensitization to the hapten diphenylcyclopropenone (DPC). Source of these receptors: a woman in her fifties or sixties with alopecia areata. Some clones in this sample may be carry-over from other donors' samples. The CDR3 runs from the conserved cysteine through the conserved F or W. The D gene is left open where the match is weak. Not every row has a clone size; where given, it reads once, few, many or a size class.

TRBV27	NA	NA	TRBJ2-1	TGTGCCAGCAGTTTTGCCAATTCCTACAATGAGCAGTTCTTC	CASSFANSYNEQFF
TRBV11-3	few	TRBD1	TRBJ1-1	TGTGCCAGCAGCTTAACCCGTGACAGGGGAACTGAAGCTTTCTTT	CASSLTRDRGTEAFF
TRBV5-1	NA	TRBD2	TRBJ2-1	TGCGCCAGCAGCTTGGGCTGGCGGGGGGGTATCAATGAGCAGTTCTTC	CASSLGWRGGINEQFF
TRBV29-1	NA	NA	TRBJ1-2	TGCAGCGTTGTCGGACAGCTGAACTATGGCTACACCTTC	CSVVGQLNYGYTF
TRBV20-1	NA	NA	TRBJ2-1	TGCAGTGCAAACGCCGGCTGGGGAAGAGCGGAGCATAGCTCCTACAATGAGCAGTTCTTC	CSANAGWGRAEHSSYNEQFF
TRBV6-5	few	NA	TRBJ2-1	TGTGCCAGCAGTTACTCCACCGGGGGGCACCTCAATGAGCAGTTCTTC	CASSYSTGGHLNEQFF
TRBV3-1	NA	NA	TRBJ2-1	TGTGCCAGCAGCCAAGTCTCCAGGACCTACAATGAGCAGTTCTTC	CASSQVSRTYNEQFF
TRBV28	many	NA	TRBJ2-4	TGTGCCAGCAGTTTAGAGGGGGTTAACATTCAGTACTTC	CASSLEGVNIQYF
TRBV11-2	many	NA	TRBJ2-7	TGTGCCAGCAGCTTAGTTCCGGGGTACGAGCAGTACTTC	CASSLVPGYEQYF
TRBV18	few	NA	TRBJ1-1	TGTGCCAGCTCGCCTTGGACAGAGAACACTGAAGCTTTCTTT	CASSPWTENTEAFF
TRBV20-1	many	NA	TRBJ2-1	TGCAGTTCCCAAGCCTCGACTAGTGGGTTGGATGAGCAGTTCTTC	CSSQASTSGLDEQFF
TRBV29-1	many	TRBD1	TRBJ2-7	TGCAGCGTGTATGTACAGGGGGGTAGTCGCCCCTACGAGCAGTACTTC	CSVYVQGGSRPYEQYF
TRBV6-5	few	NA	TRBJ2-1	TGTGCCAGCAGTTACTGGGTTAGTGGATACAATGAGCAGTTCTTC	CASSYWVSGYNEQFF
TRBV6-5	few	TRBD2	TRBJ2-7	TGTGCCAGCAGTTATCTTCTGGGAGGGCGCGAGCAGTACTTC	CASSYLLGGREQYF
TRBV3-1	many	NA	TRBJ1-5	TGTGCCAGCAGCCAAGGTAGCGGCAGCAATCAGCCCCAGCATTTT	CASSQGSGSNQPQHF
TRBV5-1	few	NA	TRBJ2-5	TGCGCCAGCAGCTTGGGGTCGGCCAACACGGAGACCCAGTACTTC	CASSLGSANTETQYF
TRBV7-2	many	NA	TRBJ1-5	TGTGCCAGCAGCTTACGGGGAGGGGATGGTCAGCCCCAGCATTTT	CASSLRGGDGQPQHF
TRBV5-5	many	TRBD1	TRBJ1-6	TGTGCCAGCAGCTTGGTAGGGACAGGGAATTCACCCCTCCACTTT	CASSLVGTGNSPLHF
TRBV10-3	NA	NA	TRBJ2-1	TGTGCCATCACCGAAGGGGGGAGTGAGCAGTTCTTC	CAITEGGSEQFF
TRBV2	many	TRBD1	TRBJ1-2	TGTGCCAGCAGAGTGGACAGGGCGAGCGGTTGGGGCACCTTC	CASRVDRASGWGTF
TRBV5-4	few	NA	TRBJ2-7	TGTGCCAGCAGCTTTGCTAGCTCCTACGAGCAGTACTTC	CASSFASSYEQYF
TRBV7-3	few	TRBD2	TRBJ2-1	TGTGCCAGCAGCCCGAGCGGGGGTGGCTCCTACAATGAGCAGTTCTTC	CASSPSGGGSYNEQFF
TRBV4-2	few	TRBD1	TRBJ1-2	TGTGCCAGCAGCCAAGTTATTGACAGGGAGTCTAACTATGGCTACACCTTC	CASSQVIDRESNYGYTF
TRBV10-3	many	TRBD2	TRBJ2-6	TGTGCCATCAGTGAGATTATAGCGGGGATCTCTGGGGCCAACGTCCTGACTTTC	CAISEIIAGISGANVLTF
TRBV14	many	NA	TRBJ2-1	TGTGCCAGCAGCCAAGCCCTGGGTCCGGTGTCGAGGAATGAGCAGTTCTTC	CASSQALGPVSRNEQFF
TRBV5-1	NA	NA	TRBJ2-2	TGCGCCAGCAGCTTCGGGGCGGGTACCGGGGAGCTGTTTTTT	CASSFGAGTGELFF
TRBV6-1	few	TRBD1	TRBJ2-5	TGTGCCAGCAGTCTTGACAGGGGTAAAGAGACCCAGTACTTC	CASSLDRGKETQYF
TRBV12-3/TRBV12-4	few	NA	TRBJ1-1	TGTGCCAGCAGGAGACAGCTGGGGAACACTGAAGCTTTCTTT	CASRRQLGNTEAFF
TRBV20-1	many	NA	TRBJ2-4	TGCAGTGCTACCGGGGGCATAGGGGACATTCAGTACTTC	CSATGGIGDIQYF
TRBV29-1	few	NA	TRBJ1-2	TGCAGCGTTGCGGGGAATGGCTATGGCTACACCTTC	CSVAGNGYGYTF
TRBV7-6	NA	TRBD2	TRBJ2-5	TGTGCCAGCAGCTTAGGTCTAGCGGACTTCCAAGAGACCCAGTACTTC	CASSLGLADFQETQYF
TRBV20-1	few	TRBD1	TRBJ2-3	TGCAGTGCTAGAGAAGGGCAGGGGGCCACAGATACGCAGTATTTT	CSAREGQGATDTQYF
TRBV11-2	many	NA	TRBJ1-4	TGTGCCAGCAGCCGCTCAGAGAATGAAAAACTGTTTTTT	CASSRSENEKLFF
TRBV4-2	many	TRBD1	TRBJ1-2	TGTGCCAGCAGCCAAGGGGCAGGGGGCCTGACTAACTATGGCTACACCTTC	CASSQGAGGLTNYGYTF
TRBV10-3	many	NA	TRBJ2-6	TGTGCCATCAAGTCCTCTGGGGCCAACGTCCTGACTTTC	CAIKSSGANVLTF
TRBV5-1	NA	TRBD1	TRBJ1-3	TGCGCCAGCAGCCAACGAACAGGGGCTGGAAACACCATATATTTT	CASSQRTGAGNTIYF
TRBV18	NA	TRBD1	TRBJ2-1	TGTGCCAGCTCACCGACAGGGTCCCAATCCTACAATGAGCAGTTCTTC	CASSPTGSQSYNEQFF
TRBV5-6	NA	TRBD2	TRBJ2-3	TGTGCCAGCAGCCCCCCAGGACTAGCGGGGGCCAGCACAGATACGCAGTATTTT	CASSPPGLAGASTDTQYF
TRBV5-1	many	TRBD1	TRBJ2-7	TGCGCCAGCAGACAGGGGACAATTTACGAGCAGTACTTC	CASRQGTIYEQYF
TRBV10-3	many	TRBD1	TRBJ2-7	TGTGCCATCAGTGACCCCGGCCAGACAGGGGACCGCTCCTACGAGCAGTACTTC	CAISDPGQTGDRSYEQYF
TRBV11-2	NA	NA	TRBJ2-2	TGTGCCAGCAGCTCAGACCCCTTAGTCACCGGGGAGCTGTTTTTT	CASSSDPLVTGELFF
TRBV7-9	NA	NA	TRBJ1-1	TGTGCCAGCAGCTCCAGTGGGGGGGCTGAAGCTTTCTTT	CASSSSGGAEAFF
TRBV7-2	many	TRBD2	TRBJ2-7	TGTGCCAGCAGCTTAACTAGCGGGGGGTTCTACGAGCAGTACTTC	CASSLTSGGFYEQYF
TRBV5-1	few	NA	TRBJ2-5	TGCGCCAGCAGCTTACAGGGCCCTCCCCAAGAGACCCAGTACTTC	CASSLQGPPQETQYF
TRBV11-2	NA	NA	TRBJ2-5	TGTGCCAGCTCGGGAGTGCAAGAGACCCAGTACTTC	CASSGVQETQYF